One and the same sample provided the 25 T cell receptor beta chains below, sequenced in a study of blood T cell repertoires in COVID-19. Repertoires were generated with immunoSEQ multiplex PCR, while TCRdb's copy carries only in-frame clones and drops some. The sample yields around 58,000 clones, about 89% seen once. Sequenced: peripheral blood. These receptors originate from a woman aged 55-75 years with active or convalescent COVID-19.

The rearrangement links TRBV2 to TRBJ1-5; tentative D call: TRBD1 (5 bases). Germline V gives CDR1 SNHLY, CDR2 FYNNEI. The CDR3 extends over 13 amino acids. V was trimmed by 8 bases and J by 6 bases, leaving 14 bases between them. CDR3 bases: TGTGCCAGCGTGGAGGGGTGCGGTCAGCCCCAGCATTTT. It is translated as CASVEGCGQPQHF.

The chain recombines TRBV7-9 with TRBJ1-1, with D possibly TRBD1 on 6 matching bases. CDR1 and CDR2 from the germline V gene are SEHNR and FQNEAQ (reference sequence). This CDR3 contains 13 residues. Trimming left V 5 bases short and J 3 bases short, with 10 bases between. This CDR3 reads CASSRRQDTEAFF. The CDR3 region has the DNA TGTGCCAGCAGCCGGAGACAGGACACTGAAGCTTTCTTT.

CDR3 sequence (DNA): TGTGCCAGCAGCCAAGATTCACAGCACTACGAGCAGTACTTC. Translated: CASSQDSQHYEQYF. The chain recombines TRBV3-1 (or the pseudogene TRBV3-2) with TRBJ2-7; the D is unclear. Between the trimmed V and J ends, which lost 0 bases and 3 bases, there was a span of 9 bases. This CDR3 spans 14 amino acids. Germline loops: CDR1 LGHDT, CDR2 YNNKEL (reference sequence).

Only one count was recorded for this clone. J is TRBJ2-6 and V is TRBV19, with 7 bases that match TRBD1. With 6 bases clipped from V and 1 base from J, the junction kept 6 bases outside the gene matches. In germline, CDR1 is LNHDA, CDR2 SQIVND (reference sequence). The CDR3 spans 16 residues. CDR3 region: CASSPRQGSGANVLTF. The DNA of the CDR3 is TGTGCCAGTAGCCCTCGACAGGGTTCTGGGGCCAACGTCCTGACTTTC.

The rearrangement joins TRBV3-1 (or the pseudogene TRBV3-2) to TRBJ1-1, with 8 nucleotides matching TRBD1. The junction had 3 bases not matched to a gene; V was cut back by 2 bases and J by 1 base. CDR1 and CDR2 from the germline V gene are LGHDT and YNNKEL (reference sequence). CDR3 length: 15 residues. CDR3 protein: CASSQLGTGNTEAFF. The DNA of the CDR3 is TGTGCCAGCAGCCAACTCGGGACAGGGAACACTGAAGCTTTCTTT.

The chain couples TRBV6-2 or TRBV6-3 to TRBJ2-5; TRBD2 matches at 7 bases. Losses at the gene ends were 0 bases for V and 1 base for J; bases not matched to a gene: 5. The CDR3 sequence is 16 residues long. CDR1 MNHEY and CDR2 SVGEGT come from the germline V gene. The CDR3 coding sequence is TGTGCCAGCAGTTACTCGGGACTACTACCCCAAGAGACCCAGTACTTC. Protein product: CASSYSGLLPQETQYF.

This chain joins TRBV9 and TRBJ2-3; 11 nucleotides align to TRBD2. CDR1 and CDR2 from the germline V gene are SGDLS and YYNGEE. After removal of 4 bases from V and 4 bases from J, the junction contained 11 bases not matched to a gene. The CDR3 is 17 amino acids. CDR3: CASSSQKGGLAADTQYF. The DNA for the CDR3 is TGTGCCAGCAGCTCCCAAAAAGGGGGACTAGCGGCAGATACGCAGTATTTT.

The rearrangement links TRBV10-1 to TRBJ2-5; possibly TRBD1 for D (5 bases). Germline loops: CDR1 WNHNN, CDR2 SYGVQD (reference sequence). The ends were cut back, 5 bases at V and 5 bases at J, with 12 bases in the middle. CDR3 length: 13 residues. CDR3 residues: CASSPSKGETQYF. The CDR3, as DNA: TGCGCCAGCAGTCCCTCGAAGGGGGAGACCCAGTACTTC.

CDR3 loop: CASSKGGPSYGYTF. The CDR3 coding sequence is TGTGCCAGTAGCAAAGGGGGCCCGAGCTATGGCTACACCTTC. The chain has TRBV19 and TRBJ1-2; 7 bases match TRBD1. Germline CDR1 LNHDA, CDR2 SQIVND (reference sequence). V lost 6 bases to trimming and J lost 4 bases; unmatched junction nucleotides: 8. CDR3 size: 14 residues.

The chain combines TRBV30 with TRBJ1-1; 7 nucleotides line up with TRBD1. This CDR3 is 14 amino acids long. Germline CDR1 and CDR2: GTSNPN and SVGIG (reference sequence). Trimming at V came to 4 bases and at J to 0 bases, leaving 5 bases not matched to a gene. This CDR3 is CAWIQGNMNTEAFF. In DNA, the CDR3 is TGTGCCTGGATACAGGGGAACATGAACACTGAAGCTTTCTTT.

This rearrangement joins TRBV19 to TRBJ2-5; 11 bases are a match to TRBD2. The V gene's germline CDR1 is LNHDA and CDR2 SQIVND (reference sequence). CDR3 length equals 15 residues. Losses at the gene ends were 7 bases for V and 1 base for J; bases not matched to a gene: 5. CDR3: CASNPTSGVQETQYF. CDR3 in DNA: TGTGCCAGTAATCCGACTAGCGGGGTCCAAGAGACCCAGTACTTC.

This CDR3 is CASSLPGLAGGIADTQYF. The CDR3, as DNA: TGTGCCAGCAGCTTGCCGGGACTAGCGGGAGGTATCGCAGATACGCAGTATTTT. This chain links TRBV5-4 with TRBJ2-3, with TRBD2 matching over 15 bases. With 1 base clipped from V and 4 bases from J, the junction kept 7 bases outside the gene matches. From germline, CDR1 is SGHNT and CDR2 YYREEE (reference sequence). CDR3 length: 18 amino acids.

The rearrangement uses TRBV2 and TRBJ1-5, with D unresolved. With 4 bases removed from V and 10 bases from J, the gap between germline ends came to 20 bases. Germline loops: CDR1 SNHLY, CDR2 FYNNEI. The CDR3 contains 15 residues. Here the CDR3 reads CASSGVASGISPQHF. CDR3 DNA sequence: TGTGCCAGCAGTGGCGTAGCCAGCGGTATCAGCCCCCAGCATTTT.

The rearrangement links TRBV3-1 (or the pseudogene TRBV3-2) to TRBJ2-7, with TRBD1 identical over 12 bases. V gave up 4 bases and J gave up 7 bases; unmatched junction bases: 8. CDR1 and CDR2 (germline): LGHDT, YNNKEL (reference sequence). This CDR3 is built from 15 residues. The CDR3 is CASSPPGQGAREQYF. As DNA, the CDR3 is TGTGCCAGCAGCCCCCCGGGACAGGGGGCGCGGGAGCAGTACTTC.

This sequence joins TRBV28 and TRBJ2-5, with 9 positions matching TRBD2. The junction had 8 bases not matched to a gene; V was cut back by 3 bases and J by 6 bases. The CDR3 length is 15 residues. Germline V gene lookup returns CDR1 MDHEN and CDR2 SYDVKM. The CDR3 sequence: CASSFPAGGLKTQYF. DNA of the CDR3: TGTGCCAGCAGTTTCCCGGCGGGGGGGCTAAAGACCCAGTACTTC.

The genes are TRBV2 and TRBJ2-1; 8 nucleotides match TRBD2. V gave up 10 bases and J gave up 9 bases; unmatched junction bases: 8. Germline V gene sequence: CDR1 SNHLY, CDR2 FYNNEI. This CDR3 has 12 amino acids. DNA for the CDR3: TGTGCCACCCAAGAGCGGGAGCCTGAGCAGTTCTTC. It is translated as CATQEREPEQFF.

In its sample, this clone was seen once. The rearrangement links TRBV12-3 or TRBV12-4 to TRBJ1-4; TRBD1 is a possible D gene (5 bases). The CDR3 loop spans 13 amino acids. V was pared by 4 bases and J by 6 bases, with 9 bases between. The CDR3 loop reads CASSSRGDEKLFF. CDR3 sequence (DNA): TGTGCCAGCAGTTCTCGGGGGGATGAAAAACTGTTTTTT.

The gene calls are TRBV7-2 and TRBJ2-1; 11 bases match TRBD2. Trimming at V came to 3 bases and at J to 7 bases, leaving 8 bases not matched to a gene. Germline CDR1 reads SGHTA; CDR2 reads FQGNSA. The CDR3 contains 16 residues. The CDR3 DNA sequence: TGTGCCAGCAGCTTTCGAACTAGCGGGAGTGGGAATGAGCAGTTCTTC. Its protein is CASSFRTSGSGNEQFF.

The chain joins TRBV15 to TRBJ2-5; weak D call: TRBD1 (5 bases). The CDR3 sequence is 14 residues long. Germline CDR1 reads LNHNV; CDR2 reads YYDKDF (reference sequence). V was pared by 5 bases and J by 4 bases, with 14 bases between. The CDR3 protein is CATSSTTVRETQYF. The CDR3 DNA is TGTGCCACCAGCTCCACGACAGTACGAGAGACCCAGTACTTC.

The V gene is TRBV5-8, the J gene TRBJ2-4; D remains ambiguous. V was trimmed by 0 bases and J by 3 bases, leaving 4 bases between them. CDR1 is SGHTS and CDR2 is YDEGEE in the germline V gene. The CDR3 loop spans 13 amino acids. The CDR3 nucleotides read TGTGCCAGCAGCTTGGACAACAAAAACATTCAGTACTTC. Translation gives CASSLDNKNIQYF. Together with reference TRBV5-8 and TRBJ2-4, the CDR3 gives the full variable domain: EAGVTQSPTHLIKTRGQQATLRCSPISGHTSVYWYQQALGLGLQFLLWYDEGEERNRGNFPPRFSGRQFPNYSSELNVNALELEDSALYLCASSLDNKNIQYFGAGTRLSVL.

The V and J genes are TRBV7-2 and TRBJ2-5, with a weak D call TRBD1 (5 bases). The germline CDR1 and CDR2 sequences are SGHTA and FQGNSA. The V end lost 1 base, the J end lost 5 bases, and 11 bases lay between the germline ends. This CDR3 region has 14 residues. The DNA for the CDR3 is TGTGCCAGCAGCTTAGAGGGGTGGGGTGAGACCCAGTACTTC. The encoded protein is CASSLEGWGETQYF.

The chain joins TRBV19 to TRBJ1-5, with unresolved D. Deletions cut 0 bases from V and 4 bases from J, with 4 bases between. CDR1 is LNHDA and CDR2 is SQIVND in the germline V gene (reference sequence). The CDR3 contains 13 residues. CDR3 nucleotide sequence: TGTGCCAGTAGTATAGACCCTAATCAGCCCCAGCATTTT. Encoded protein: CASSIDPNQPQHF.

The V and J genes are TRBV7-2 and TRBJ2-2, with D possibly TRBD2 on 6 matching bases. Germline values: CDR1 SGHTA, CDR2 FQGNSA. V was cut by 3 bases and J by 5 bases, with 16 bases left in between. The CDR3 spans 16 residues. Here the CDR3 DNA reads TGTGCCAGCAGCTTTGGTCCGGGGAGGACGACCGGGGAGCTGTTTTTT. This translates into CASSFGPGRTTGELFF.

V gene TRBV6-5 combines with J gene TRBJ1-1; no clear D gene. This CDR3 is built from 13 residues. V shed 7 bases and J shed 3 bases, with 12 bases lying between them. Germline V gene sequence: CDR1 MNHEY, CDR2 SVGAGI. The CDR3 coding sequence is TGTGCCAGCACTAGATACCGGGACACTGAAGCTTTCTTT. Translation: CASTRYRDTEAFF.

J is TRBJ1-1 and V is TRBV11-1, with D unresolved. Germline loops: CDR1 SGHAT, CDR2 FQDESV (reference sequence). Trimming removed 1 base at V and 4 bases at J, with 13 bases between. The CDR3 sequence is 15 residues long. Written as DNA, the CDR3 is TGTGCCAGCAGCTTAGATTCCCGGGGTTCCACTGAAGCTTTCTTT. Encoded protein: CASSLDSRGSTEAFF.